Shown below are 3 T cell receptor beta chains from a single sample sequenced in a study of T cell repertoires and HLA-DP antigens. These TCRs are of unknown antigen specificity. Clones were sequenced by immunoSEQ multiplex PCR, and TCRdb holds only the in-frame ones, with some missing. The repertoire holds about 73,000 clones, with about 80% as singletons. The specimen was CD4+ T cells from PBMCs. Receptors were obtained from a man aged 60-69 years in good health and CMV-seronegative.

The table lists this clone with a count of one. The chain combines TRBV7-2 with TRBJ2-5; D not resolved. The CDR3 extends over 15 amino acids. Per the germline V gene, CDR1 is SGHTA and CDR2 is FQGNSA. The ends were cut back, 5 bases at V and 1 base at J, with 14 bases in the middle. CDR3 sequence reads: CASSRKTGFQETQYF. CDR3 in DNA: TGTGCCAGCAGCCGTAAGACGGGTTTCCAAGAGACCCAGTACTTC.

The genes are TRBV30 and TRBJ1-6; TRBD1 might be the D (5 bases). The CDR3 is 14 amino acids. Trimming took 1 base from V and 4 from J, leaving 8 bases between them. Germline V gene data show CDR1 as GTSNPN and CDR2 as SVGIG (reference sequence). The CDR3 loop reads CAWSAGPYNSPLHF. The CDR3 bases are TGTGCCTGGAGTGCGGGACCATATAATTCACCCCTCCACTTT.

The CDR3 is CASSFGNTAGAEAFF. DNA of the CDR3: TGTGCCAGCAGCTTCGGGAACACAGCGGGCGCTGAAGCTTTCTTT. The chain has TRBV11-3 and TRBJ1-1; no definite D call. Trimming pared 3 bases from V and 6 bases from J, leaving 17 bases between. The CDR3 spans 15 residues. Germline V gene sequence: CDR1 SGHNT, CDR2 YENEEA.